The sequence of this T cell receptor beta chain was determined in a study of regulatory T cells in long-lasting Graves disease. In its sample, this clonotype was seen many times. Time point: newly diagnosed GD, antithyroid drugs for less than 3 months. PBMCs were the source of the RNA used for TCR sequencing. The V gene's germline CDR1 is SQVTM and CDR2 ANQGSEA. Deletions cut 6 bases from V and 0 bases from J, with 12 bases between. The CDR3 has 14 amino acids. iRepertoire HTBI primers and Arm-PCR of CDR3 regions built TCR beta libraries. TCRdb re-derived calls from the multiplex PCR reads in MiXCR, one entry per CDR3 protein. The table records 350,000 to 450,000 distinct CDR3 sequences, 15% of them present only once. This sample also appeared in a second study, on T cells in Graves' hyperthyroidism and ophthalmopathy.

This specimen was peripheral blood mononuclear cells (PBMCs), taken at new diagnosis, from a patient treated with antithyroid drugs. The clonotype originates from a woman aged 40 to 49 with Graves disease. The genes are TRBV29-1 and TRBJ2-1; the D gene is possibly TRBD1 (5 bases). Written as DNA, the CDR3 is TGCAGCGTCTGGGGCGGTAGCTCCTACAATGAGCAGTTCTTC. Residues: CSVWGGSSYNEQFF.